These T cell receptor beta chains were read from a single sample in a study of PD-1 blockade in classical Hodgkin lymphoma. Method: immunoSEQ multiplex PCR; TCRdb's copy keeps in-frame clones and lacks some. The data show 20,000 to 30,000 clones, with roughly three quarters seen just once and approximately 3.3% held by the top ten. Sequences were derived from peripheral blood mononuclear cells (PBMCs), sampled at baseline. These receptors came from a human donor with classical Hodgkin lymphoma. Both conserved end residues are part of each CDR3. D genes are given only for firm matches. A row's size may be missing; if present it is once, few, many or a size class.

v_call	clone_size	d_call	j_call	cdr3_nt	cdr3_aa
TRBV4-3	medium-sized	NA	TRBJ1-5	TGCGCCAGCAGCCTCGGGACAATCAATCAGCCCCAGCATTTT	CASSLGTINQPQHF
TRBV9	medium-sized	NA	TRBJ2-2	TGTGCCAGCAGCGTTCAGGATATGACCTCCGGGGAGCTGTTTTTT	CASSVQDMTSGELFF
TRBV28	once	NA	TRBJ1-1	TGTGCCAGCGGTGAAGCTTTCTTT	CASGEAFF
TRBV19	medium-sized	NA	TRBJ1-2	TGTGCCAGTAGAAGGACAGCCGACTATGGCTACACCTTC	CASRRTADYGYTF
TRBV25-1	NA	NA	TRBJ1-1	TGTGCCAGCCGGGACGGCGAATCCTTCATGAACACTGAAGCTTTCTTT	CASRDGESFMNTEAFF
TRBV7-9	NA	NA	TRBJ1-2	TGTGCCAGCAGCTTAGCGGGACTGACGCCAGCTAACTATGGCTACACCTTC	CASSLAGLTPANYGYTF
TRBV5-6	NA	TRBD1	TRBJ1-2	TGTGCCAGCAGCATCGGACAGGCTCAGTATGGCTACACCTTC	CASSIGQAQYGYTF
TRBV11-2	NA	NA	TRBJ2-5	TGTGCCAGCAGCTTATTCAGGGACCAAGAGACCCAGTACTTC	CASSLFRDQETQYF
TRBV5-1	few	TRBD2	TRBJ2-5	TGCGCCAGCAGCAAGACTAGCCCCCAAGAGACCCAGTACTTC	CASSKTSPQETQYF
TRBV7-2	NA	NA	TRBJ2-7	TGTGCCAGCAGCTTGGGGACGGTAGATTTGCAGTACTTC	CASSLGTVDLQYF
TRBV25-1	NA	TRBD1	TRBJ2-1	TGTGCCAGCAGCTCGACAGGGGTTAATGAGCAGTTCTTC	CASSSTGVNEQFF
TRBV30	NA	NA	TRBJ2-4	TGTGCCTGGAGTCCGGGACTGAGCATTCAGTACTTC	CAWSPGLSIQYF
TRBV7-9	NA	NA	TRBJ2-7	TGTGCCAGCAGCCCATCTGGACACCCTCGCGAGCAGTACTTC	CASSPSGHPREQYF
TRBV27	NA	TRBD1	TRBJ1-2	TGTGCCAGCAGTTTTCAGGGGGCGATTGGCTACACCTTC	CASSFQGAIGYTF
TRBV9	NA	NA	TRBJ1-5	TGTGCCAGCAGCGTTATGGGGGAGCTCAATCAGCCCCAGCATTTT	CASSVMGELNQPQHF
TRBV5-6	NA	NA	TRBJ2-1	TGTGCCAGCAACCAGCCCTACAGCGGCAATGAGCAGTTCTTC	CASNQPYSGNEQFF
TRBV4-3	NA	NA	TRBJ1-4	TGCGCCAGCAGCCAAGATGTTTATGGACAGATGAATGAAAAACTGTTTTTT	CASSQDVYGQMNEKLFF
TRBV5-4	NA	NA	TRBJ2-6	TGTGCCAGCAGCGCTAAAGTACGTAGCAGACAAGACTCTGGGGCCAACGTCCTGACTTTC	CASSAKVRSRQDSGANVLTF
TRBV4-1	NA	TRBD1	TRBJ1-4	TGCGCCAGCAGGGCGTTCAGGGGGGATGGTGAAAAACTGTTTTTT	CASRAFRGDGEKLFF
TRBV7-8	NA	TRBD2	TRBJ2-2	TGTGCCAGCAGCTTATCGGGGTTGGGACTAGTCACCGGGGAGCTGTTTTTT	CASSLSGLGLVTGELFF
TRBV4-1	NA	TRBD1	TRBJ2-7	TGCGCCAGCAGCCAAGGCGGACAGGTCCACGAGCAGTACTTC	CASSQGGQVHEQYF
TRBV9	NA	TRBD2	TRBJ2-3	TGTGCCAGCAGCGTAGCGGGGGGGCCGCGCGATACGCAGTATTTT	CASSVAGGPRDTQYF
TRBV4-1	NA	NA	TRBJ1-2	TGCGCCAGCAGCCAGAGTAAGGGAAGTAGCTATGGCTACACCTTC	CASSQSKGSSYGYTF
TRBV5-6	NA	TRBD1	TRBJ2-7	TGTGCCAGCAGCTTGGAGATAGGGGGCGCCGAGCAGTACTTC	CASSLEIGGAEQYF
TRBV6-5	few	TRBD2	TRBJ2-1	TGTGCCAGCCTCGGGGGGGCTCTGAATGAGCAGTTCTTC	CASLGGALNEQFF
TRBV2	NA	TRBD2	TRBJ2-3	TGTGCCAGCACTTTGGTCGGGGGGGCCGGAGATACGCAGTATTTT	CASTLVGGAGDTQYF
TRBV2	few	TRBD2	TRBJ2-3	TGTGCCAGCAGTGTAGAGCTGAGGACTAGCGGGGGCACAGATACGCAGTATTTT	CASSVELRTSGGTDTQYF
TRBV21-1	medium-sized	NA	TRBJ2-1	TGTGCCAGCCGGGACAGGGTTGAGGGTGAGCAGTTCTTC	CASRDRVEGEQFF
TRBV28	few	TRBD2	TRBJ2-2	TGTGCCAGCAGGCCAGCGGGGGCGGCCACCGGGGAGCTGTTTTTT	CASRPAGAATGELFF
TRBV4-3	once	NA	TRBJ2-1	TGCGCCAGCAGCCAAGATCAGTTTGTGGGGTACAATGAGCAGTTCTTC	CASSQDQFVGYNEQFF
TRBV7-2	once	TRBD2	TRBJ2-5	TGTGCCAGCAGCTTACCCAGACTAGCGGGGGGCTCGTACCAAGAGACCCAGTACTTC	CASSLPRLAGGSYQETQYF
TRBV5-4	NA	TRBD2	TRBJ2-7	TGTGCCAGCAGCTTTAGGGACTACTACGAGCAGTACTTC	CASSFRDYYEQYF
TRBV7-6	NA	NA	TRBJ2-3	TGTGCCAGCAGCTTACTGGGGAAAAGTGGCACAGATACGCAGTATTTT	CASSLLGKSGTDTQYF
TRBV19	NA	TRBD1	TRBJ1-2	TGTGCCAGTAGCTTACAGGGGAACTATGGCTACACCTTC	CASSLQGNYGYTF
TRBV18	NA	TRBD1	TRBJ1-2	TGTGCCAGCTCACCTCAGGGGGCAGGGAACTATGGCTACACCTTC	CASSPQGAGNYGYTF
TRBV19	NA	NA	TRBJ2-7	TGTGCCAGTAGTATGGGGACCTACGAGCAGTACTTC	CASSMGTYEQYF
TRBV6-6	NA	NA	TRBJ2-7	TGTGCCAGCAGTTATTCCCCCTGGTACGAGCAGTACTTC	CASSYSPWYEQYF
TRBV7-2	NA	NA	TRBJ1-5	TGTGCCAGCAGCTTCTTTGACAGCGTCAATCAGCCCCAGCATTTT	CASSFFDSVNQPQHF
TRBV28	NA	TRBD1	TRBJ2-7	TGTGCCAGCAGTCTTACAGGGGGCGACGAGCAGTACTTC	CASSLTGGDEQYF
TRBV5-4	NA	NA	TRBJ2-2	TGTGCCAGCAGTTTACCGCACCGGGGAGCGGGCGGGGAGCTGTTTTTT	CASSLPHRGAGGELFF
TRBV7-9	NA	NA	TRBJ2-3	TGTGCCAGCAGCACGGTAGCGGTCGAAGTCACAGATACGCAGTATTTT	CASSTVAVEVTDTQYF
TRBV5-1	few	TRBD1	TRBJ1-2	TGCGCCAGCGGGGACAGGAACTATGGCTACACCTTC	CASGDRNYGYTF
TRBV4-1	NA	TRBD2	TRBJ2-1	TGCGCCAGCAGCACCCCGAGGGGCGGGGGGACCTACAATGAGCAGTTCTTC	CASSTPRGGGTYNEQFF
TRBV10-3	NA	TRBD1	TRBJ1-3	TGTGCCATCCTATTCCGGGACAGGTCTAAAAACACCATATATTTT	CAILFRDRSKNTIYF
TRBV11-3	NA	TRBD1	TRBJ2-5	TGTGCCAGCAGCTCGGGACAGGAAGAGACCCAGTACTTC	CASSSGQEETQYF
TRBV7-2	NA	TRBD1	TRBJ2-7	TGTGCCAGCAGCCCGACGACAGGGCCCTACGAGCAGTACTTC	CASSPTTGPYEQYF